A single sample is the source of the 30 T cell receptor beta chains below, sequenced in a study of blood T cell repertoires in COVID-19. Repertoires were generated with immunoSEQ multiplex PCR, while TCRdb's copy carries only in-frame clones and drops some. This table has some 270,000 clones, approximately 91% appearing once. The sample comprised peripheral blood. Source of these receptors: a man aged 45 to 65 with acute or convalescent COVID-19.

This chain uses TRBV5-8 with TRBJ2-1, with 7 bases aligning to TRBD2. The CDR3 length is 16 residues. Losses at the gene ends were 5 bases for V and 4 bases for J; bases not matched to a gene: 12. Germline V gene data show CDR1 as SGHTS and CDR2 as YDEGEE. CDR3 nucleotides: TGTGCCAGCAGTTTTCTAGCGGTCCTCCTATACAATGAGCAGTTCTTC. It is translated as CASSFLAVLLYNEQFF.

The rearrangement joins TRBV5-5 to TRBJ1-1; 7 nucleotides match TRBD1. J gave up 0 bases and V 4 bases, and 6 bases lay outside the gene matches. Germline-derived CDR1 and CDR2 are SGHKS and YYEKEE (reference sequence). This CDR3 spans 15 amino acids. The CDR3 nucleotides read TGTGCCAGCAGCCTCCTCCAGGGGGTGAACACTGAAGCTTTCTTT. Residues: CASSLLQGVNTEAFF.

V and J are TRBV6-6 and TRBJ1-5, with D maybe TRBD1 (5 bases). The CDR3 extends over 16 amino acids. V was cut by 5 bases and J by 0 bases, with 14 bases left in between. CDR1 MNHNY and CDR2 SVGAGI come from the germline V gene (reference sequence). The DNA for the CDR3 is TGTGCCAGCAGTCCCTCAGGCGGGGGTAGCAATCAGCCCCAGCATTTT. Protein: CASSPSGGGSNQPQHF.

This sequence joins TRBV5-1 and TRBJ2-7, with D possibly matching TRBD1 (7 bases). Germline CDR1 is SGHRS and CDR2 is YFSETQ. The V gene lost 3 bases and the J gene lost 3 bases, with 13 bases spanning the gap. The CDR3 is 14 residues long. The CDR3 DNA reads TGCGCCAGCAGCTCGGGGGACAGAAACTACGAGCAGTACTTC. As protein: CASSSGDRNYEQYF.

The CDR3 spells CASSWGTGHTGELFF. The CDR3 DNA follows: TGTGCCAGCAGCTGGGGGACAGGGCACACCGGGGAGCTGTTTTTT. The chain links TRBV11-3 to TRBJ2-2, with 9 nucleotides matching TRBD1. CDR3 length: 15 residues. The germline V gene encodes CDR1 SGHNT and CDR2 YENEEA. V shed 4 bases and J 3 bases; nucleotides not matched to a gene: 3.

This clone showed up just a few times. The chain has TRBV13 and TRBJ1-3; the D is unclear. V dropped 5 bases and J dropped 3 bases, with 8 bases sitting between them. The CDR3 spans 13 residues. CDR1 and CDR2 from the germline V gene are PRHDT and FYEKMQ (reference sequence). The CDR3 loop reads CASSPQLGNTIYF. In DNA form, the CDR3 reads TGTGCCAGCAGCCCTCAACTTGGAAACACCATATATTTT.

The count of this clone is one. V usage is TRBV19 and J usage is TRBJ1-1; the D gene is possibly TRBD1 (5 bases). From germline, CDR1 is LNHDA and CDR2 SQIVND (reference sequence). V dropped 0 bases and J dropped 1 base, with 6 bases sitting between them. This CDR3 is built from 14 residues. As DNA, the CDR3 is TGTGCCAGTAGTATAGACAGGGAGAACACTGAAGCTTTCTTT. Its protein is CASSIDRENTEAFF. Together with reference TRBV19 and TRBJ1-1, the CDR3 gives the full variable domain: DGGITQSPKYLFRKEGQNVTLSCEQNLNHDAMYWYRQDPGQGLRLIYYSQIVNDFQKGDIAEGYSVSREKKESFPLTVTSAQKNPTAFYLCASSIDRENTEAFFGQGTRLTVV.

V usage is TRBV12-3 or TRBV12-4 and J usage is TRBJ1-2, with a tentative D call TRBD1 (6 bases). Trimming stripped 3 bases from V and 8 bases from J, with 13 bases between. The CDR3 has 13 amino acids. CDR3 in amino acids: CASSFVGAQGYTF. Here the CDR3 DNA reads TGTGCCAGCAGTTTTGTGGGGGCTCAGGGCTACACCTTC.

This chain joins TRBV5-5 and TRBJ2-5; 10 nucleotides agree with TRBD1. The germline V gene has CDR1 SGHKS and CDR2 YYEKEE (reference sequence). J gave up 2 bases and V 2 bases, and 3 bases lay outside the gene matches. The CDR3 consists of 15 residues. The DNA for the CDR3 is TGTGCCAGCAGCTTCCCGGGACAGGGGCAAGAGACCCAGTACTTC. It yields the protein CASSFPGQGQETQYF.

V usage is TRBV4-1 and J usage is TRBJ1-1; D ambiguous. The CDR3 length is 15 residues. V shed 1 base and J shed 2 bases, with 11 bases lying between them. Germline V gene lookup returns CDR1 MGHRA and CDR2 YSYEKL. The CDR3 here is CASSQVRAANTEAFF. CDR3 DNA: TGCGCCAGCAGCCAAGTGAGGGCGGCAAACACTGAAGCTTTCTTT.

The chain recombines TRBV11-2 with TRBJ1-2; 8 bases are shared with TRBD1. Germline CDR1 SGHAT, CDR2 FQNNGV. The CDR3 covers 15 residues. V was clipped by 3 bases and J by 2 bases; unmatched bases: 5. The CDR3 reads CASSLVGQANYGYTF. DNA for the CDR3: TGTGCCAGCAGCTTGGTGGGACAGGCGAACTATGGCTACACCTTC. Full variable domain (outside the CDR3, taken from reference TRBV11-2 and TRBJ1-2): EAGVAQSPRYKIIEKRQSVAFWCNPISGHATLYWYQQILGQGPKLLIQFQNNGVVDDSQLPKDRFSAERLKGVDSTLKIQPAKLEDSAVYLCASSLVGQANYGYTFGSGTRLTVV.

The V and J genes are TRBV4-2 and TRBJ2-7; TRBD1 aligns across 8 bases. Trimming removed 0 bases from V and 2 bases from J; junction bases left unmatched: 3. Germline V gene sequence: CDR1 LGHNA, CDR2 YNFKEQ. This CDR3 has 15 amino acids. CDR3 nucleotides: TGTGCCAGCAGCCAAGAGGGACAGGCTGCCTACGAGCAGTACTTC. Its protein product is CASSQEGQAAYEQYF.

The chain links TRBV10-3 to TRBJ2-3; 9 bases align to TRBD1. The CDR3 length is 19 residues. CDR1 is ENHRY and CDR2 is SYGVKD in the germline V gene. V dropped 0 bases and J dropped 0; count of bases not matched to a gene: 10. The CDR3 nucleotides read TGTGCCATCAGTGAGTCTGTGGGACAGGGCAGGGGGAGCACAGATACGCAGTATTTT. This encodes CAISESVGQGRGSTDTQYF.

The rearrangement links TRBV3-1 (or the pseudogene TRBV3-2) to TRBJ2-5; D ambiguous. CDR1 and CDR2 from the germline V gene are LGHDT and YNNKEL (reference sequence). V lost 1 base and J 6 bases, leaving 3 bases between the germline ends. The CDR3 extends over 11 amino acids. This CDR3 reads CASSQGQTQYF. The CDR3 nucleotides read TGTGCCAGCAGCCAAGGGCAGACCCAGTACTTC.

The rearrangement joins TRBV5-1 to TRBJ2-2; D not resolved. In germline, CDR1 is SGHRS, CDR2 YFSETQ. CDR3 size: 13 residues. Trimming pared 0 bases from V and 7 bases from J, leaving 7 bases between. CDR3 amino acids: CASSLELVGELFF. Written as DNA, the CDR3 is TGCGCCAGCAGCTTGGAGCTCGTCGGGGAGCTGTTTTTT.

The chain employs TRBV28 and TRBJ1-2; the match to TRBD1 covers 7 bases. Per germline, CDR1 MDHEN and CDR2 SYDVKM. V lost 6 bases, J lost 8 bases, and 15 bases stayed unmatched. The CDR3 extends over 15 amino acids. The CDR3, as DNA: TGTGCCAGCAGCCCGTCCAGGGGGAGTTTGCGCGGCTACACCTTC. Protein sequence: CASSPSRGSLRGYTF.

The V and J genes are TRBV5-1 and TRBJ2-3; TRBD2 matches 7 bases. The germline CDR1 and CDR2 sequences are SGHRS and YFSETQ. The trim removed 4 bases at V and 2 bases at J, leaving 10 bases unmatched. This CDR3 region has 16 residues. CDR3 in DNA: TGCGCCAGCAGCCACGGACTAGAATATACCACAGATACGCAGTATTTT. Its translation is CASSHGLEYTTDTQYF. The full variable domain, in which reference TRBV5-1 and TRBJ2-3 provide the parts outside the CDR3, is KAGVTQTPRYLIKTRGQQVTLSCSPISGHRSVSWYQQTPGQGLQFLFEYFSETQRNKGNFPGRFSGRQFSNSRSEMNVSTLELGDSALYLCASSHGLEYTTDTQYFGPGTRLTVL.

The chain carries TRBV6-6 and TRBJ2-7, with TRBD1 identical over 11 bases. The CDR3 has 17 amino acids. Germline CDR1 reads MNHNY; CDR2 reads SVGAGI (reference sequence). Trimming cost V 5 bases and J 3 bases; bases outside gene matches: 12. Here the CDR3 reads CASSPDRGLDKYYEQYF. CDR3 nucleotides: TGTGCCAGCAGTCCGGACAGGGGGCTAGACAAGTACTACGAGCAGTACTTC.

The CDR3 bases are TGCGCCAGCAGTGCCGGGACTAATGAAAAACTGTTTTTT. As protein: CASSAGTNEKLFF. The gene calls are TRBV10-1 and TRBJ1-4; D gene uncertain. Germline V lookup: CDR1 WNHNN, CDR2 SYGVQD (reference sequence). This CDR3 region has 13 residues. The V gene lost 4 bases and the J gene lost 2 bases, with 5 bases spanning the gap.

The rearrangement links TRBV19 to TRBJ1-6; D is perhaps TRBD1 (6 bases). The V end was cut by 5 bases, the J end by 6 bases, with 14 bases between. This CDR3 region has 15 residues. CDR1 is LNHDA, CDR2 SQIVND, per germline (reference sequence). CDR3 protein: CASSGGQSFNSPLHF. CDR3 nucleotide sequence: TGTGCCAGTAGTGGGGGACAATCATTTAATTCACCCCTCCACTTT.

The V call is TRBV9, the J call TRBJ2-1; no clear D gene. V shed 2 bases and J shed 4 bases, with 10 bases lying between them. CDR1 and CDR2 from the germline V gene are SGDLS and YYNGEE. The CDR3 is 14 residues long. CDR3 sequence (DNA): TGTGCCAGCAGCGTGGGCGTTCAGTACAATGAGCAGTTCTTC. Amino acids: CASSVGVQYNEQFF.

The chain employs TRBV18 and TRBJ2-3; 7 bases match TRBD1. The trim removed 6 bases at V and 2 bases at J, leaving 8 bases unmatched. This CDR3 region has 15 residues. Germline assignment: CDR1 KGHSH and CDR2 LQKENI. In DNA form, the CDR3 reads TGTGCCAGCTCGCTAAGACAGGGCAACACAGATACGCAGTATTTT. Its translation: CASSLRQGNTDTQYF.

This clone was found once. This chain uses TRBV5-5 with TRBJ1-1, with a possible D match to TRBD1 (6 bases). The CDR3 spans 15 residues. Per germline, CDR1 SGHKS and CDR2 YYEKEE (reference sequence). V was clipped by 2 bases and J by 1 base, with 12 bases between them. The CDR3 region has the DNA TGTGCCAGCAGCTTTTCGGGACAACCGAACACTGAAGCTTTCTTT. Protein product: CASSFSGQPNTEAFF. Full variable domain (remainder filled in from reference TRBV5-5 and TRBJ1-1): DAGVTQSPTHLIKTRGQQVTLRCSPISGHKSVSWYQQVLGQGPQFIFQYYEKEERGRGNFPDRFSARQFPNYSSELNVNALLLGDSALYLCASSFSGQPNTEAFFGQGTRLTVV.

The chain is built from TRBV27 and TRBJ1-6; no reliable D call. In germline, CDR1 is MNHEY, CDR2 SMNVEV (reference sequence). The length of the CDR3 is 17 residues. The V gene lost 3 bases and the J gene lost 7 bases, with 19 bases spanning the gap. The CDR3 DNA reads as TGTGCCAGCAGTTTTAGCGGGCGCGGGTGGTCGAATTCACCCCTCCACTTT. It is translated as CASSFSGRGWSNSPLHF.

V is TRBV29-1 and J is TRBJ1-5, with D possibly being TRBD1 (5 bases). Between the trimmed V and J ends, which lost 7 bases and 3 bases, there was a span of 13 bases. Germline-derived CDR1 and CDR2 are SQVTM and ANQGSEA. CDR3 size: 13 residues. CDR3 sequence: CSASGTPNQPQHF. CDR3 coding DNA: TGCAGCGCTAGCGGGACTCCCAATCAGCCCCAGCATTTT.

The V and J genes are TRBV5-6 and TRBJ1-1, with D hard to call. The V and J ends lost 1 base and 10 bases respectively, with 8 bases between them. Germline loops: CDR1 SGHDT, CDR2 YYEEEE. CDR3 length equals 11 residues. CDR3 in amino acids: CASSLNGRAFF. For the CDR3, the DNA is TGTGCCAGCAGCTTGAACGGGAGAGCTTTCTTT.

The V and J genes are TRBV6-5 and TRBJ2-7; 7 bases match TRBD1. The V gene end was trimmed by 6 bases and the J gene end by 0 bases; junction bases not matched to a gene: 5. This CDR3 has 14 residues. CDR1 is MNHEY, CDR2 SVGAGI, per germline. The CDR3 region has the DNA TGTGCCAGCAGAGACGACAGGGCCTCCTACGAGCAGTACTTC. The encoded protein is CASRDDRASYEQYF.

This clone has just a few counts. V usage is TRBV10-1 and J usage is TRBJ1-1; D is perhaps TRBD1 (5 bases). CDR3 length: 12 residues. CDR1 and CDR2 (germline): WNHNN, SYGVQD (reference sequence). Trimming took 7 bases from V and 6 from J, leaving 12 bases between them. The CDR3 DNA sequence: TGCGCCAGCACTTGGGGCAGCCCTGAAGCTTTCTTT. Translation gives CASTWGSPEAFF.

The chain couples TRBV18 to TRBJ2-2; 8 bases fit TRBD2. V shed 4 bases and J 1 base; nucleotides not matched to a gene: 5. The CDR3 runs 16 residues. Per the germline V gene, CDR1 is KGHSH and CDR2 is LQKENI. Here the CDR3 reads CASSQFSGENTGELFF. CDR3 coding DNA: TGTGCCAGCTCACAGTTTAGCGGGGAGAACACCGGGGAGCTGTTTTTT.

The rearrangement links TRBV6-5 to TRBJ1-6, with 8 bases fitting TRBD1. CDR1 is MNHEY and CDR2 is SVGAGI in the germline V gene. This CDR3 has 15 residues. V gave up 5 bases and J gave up 7 bases; unmatched junction bases: 7. CDR3 in amino acids: CASSPGTGSNSPLHF. DNA for the CDR3: TGTGCCAGCAGTCCCGGGACAGGTTCCAATTCACCCCTCCACTTT.